This T cell receptor (beta chain) originates from a study of OX40 agonist ivuxolimab in advanced cancers. Study-level background: Ivuxolimab is an agonistic anti-OX40 (CD134) antibody, and patients were treated with it.

Profiling relied on immunoSEQ multiplex PCR, and the TCRdb table lists in-frame clones only, not all of them. The sample shows about 62,000 clones, 70% to 85% of them seen only once. V shed 6 bases and J 5 bases; nucleotides not matched to a gene: 9. Germline lookup yields CDR1 SQVTM and CDR2 ANQGSEA. The CDR3 runs 14 residues. The material sequenced was CD4+ or CD8+ T cells sorted from blood, taken in a trial of the OX40 agonist ivuxolimab. This chain joins TRBV29-1 and TRBJ2-5; 10 bases agree with TRBD1. This TCR was recovered from an adult with an advanced solid tumor such as melanoma, head and neck, liver or kidney cancer. DNA of the CDR3: TGCAGCGTCACTGCTGGGGGACAGGGGGAGACCCAGTACTTC. This gives the protein CSVTAGGQGETQYF.